This passage covers 21 T cell receptor beta chains from one sample sequenced in a study of blood T cell repertoires in COVID-19. Measured with immunoSEQ multiplex PCR; TCRdb has only the in-frame clones, and not every one. The table lists about 15,000 clones, roughly 79% of them singletons. Source material: peripheral blood. These receptor sequences come from a man between 60 and 75 years old with acute or convalescent COVID-19.

This clone has a handful of counts. The sample contains more than one DNA sequence encoding this CDR3. V is TRBV7-6 and J is TRBJ1-3; weak D call: TRBD1 (6 bases). This CDR3 region has 16 residues. Germline CDR1 is SGHVS and CDR2 is FNYEAQ. Trimming removed 0 bases at V and 0 bases at J, with 9 bases between. CDR3 nucleotides: TGTGCCAGCAGCTTAGCAGGGGGGGACTCTGGAAACACCATATATTTT. Amino acid sequence: CASSLAGGDSGNTIYF.

This clone was found a few times. V usage is TRBV7-6 and J usage is TRBJ1-2, with TRBD1 matching over 12 bases. Trimming cost V 5 bases and J 8 bases; bases outside gene matches: 9. In germline, CDR1 is SGHVS, CDR2 FNYEAQ. This CDR3 is 15 amino acids long. The CDR3 nucleotides read TGTGCCAGCAGCCCCGGGACAGGGGGCAGCGAGGGCTACACCTTC. Translating gives CASSPGTGGSEGYTF.

V and J are TRBV4-1 and TRBJ1-1, with 7 bases that match TRBD1. The CDR3 extends over 14 amino acids. The V gene's germline CDR1 is MGHRA and CDR2 YSYEKL. Losses at the gene ends were 2 bases for V and 6 bases for J; bases not matched to a gene: 6. The CDR3 DNA reads as TGCGCCAGCAGCCAAAGCCGGGACAGCGCTGAAGCTTTCTTT. As protein: CASSQSRDSAEAFF.

The chain employs TRBV2 and TRBJ2-7; 7 bases agree with TRBD1. The CDR3 is 15 amino acids. J lost 2 bases, V lost 6 bases, and 10 bases had no gene match. The germline CDR1 and CDR2 sequences are SNHLY and FYNNEI. The CDR3: CASRRTGPSTYEQYF. CDR3 in DNA: TGTGCCAGCAGACGGACAGGACCGTCAACCTACGAGCAGTACTTC.

This rearrangement joins TRBV30 to TRBJ1-2; D is uncertain. CDR1 GTSNPN and CDR2 SVGIG come from the germline V gene (reference sequence). Trimming pared 0 bases from V and 4 bases from J, leaving 15 bases between. The CDR3 sequence is 15 residues long. DNA of the CDR3: TGTGCCTGGAGTGTACTCGAACAGCAAATCTATGGCTACACCTTC. Its translation: CAWSVLEQQIYGYTF.

This chain links TRBV6-1 with TRBJ1-6; TRBD1 matches at 7 bases. The CDR3 spans 15 residues. Trimming cost V 3 bases and J 10 bases; bases outside gene matches: 9. Germline CDR1 and CDR2: MNHNS and SASEGT. In nucleotides, the CDR3 is TGTGCCAGCAGTGACGCCGAGGCAGGGGGATCACCCCTCCACTTT. This encodes CASSDAEAGGSPLHF.

CDR3 sequence reads: CASSLFDRGPYTF. The DNA for the CDR3 is TGTGCCAGCAGCTTGTTTGACAGGGGGCCCTACACCTTC. The gene calls are TRBV7-2 and TRBJ1-2; 10 bases agree with TRBD1. CDR3 length: 13 amino acids. CDR1 and CDR2 (germline): SGHTA, FQGNSA. The V segment lost 3 bases and the J segment 10 bases; nucleotides outside the gene matches: 5.

In this sample, this clone turned up once. This sequence joins TRBV7-2 and TRBJ2-1; D is perhaps TRBD1 (5 bases). Germline-derived CDR1 and CDR2 are SGHTA and FQGNSA. The length of the CDR3 is 12 residues. Trimming removed 3 bases at V and 10 bases at J, with 10 bases between. The CDR3 sequence: CASSLDQGEQFF. Written as DNA, the CDR3 is TGTGCCAGCAGCTTGGACCAGGGCGAGCAGTTCTTC.

The chain recombines TRBV5-6 with TRBJ2-7, with D maybe TRBD1 (6 bases). The V gene's germline CDR1 is SGHDT and CDR2 YYEEEE. The germline V and J ends were trimmed by 4 bases and 4 bases, with 15 bases remaining between them. This CDR3 is 14 amino acids long. The DNA of the CDR3 is TGTGCCAGCAGCCGTACAGGGTCGGGTTACGAGCAGTACTTC. Its protein product is CASSRTGSGYEQYF. The full variable domain, its missing parts supplied by reference TRBV5-6 and TRBJ2-7, is DAGVTQSPTHLIKTRGQQVTLRCSPKSGHDTVSWYQQALGQGPQFIFQYYEEEERQRGNFPDRFSGHQFPNYSSELNVNALLLGDSALYLCASSRTGSGYEQYFGPGTRLTVT.

The V and J genes are TRBV29-1 and TRBJ1-2, with unresolved D. The CDR3 covers 15 residues. The V gene lost 0 bases and the J gene lost 3 bases, with 14 bases spanning the gap. CDR1 and CDR2 from the germline V gene are SQVTM and ANQGSEA. CDR3 nucleotides: TGCAGCGTTGAAGAGGGAGGAAATTCGGACTATGGCTACACCTTC. Translation: CSVEEGGNSDYGYTF.

The V and J genes are TRBV28 and TRBJ2-7; D is unresolved. Trimming removed 2 bases at V and 3 bases at J, with 8 bases between. Germline-derived CDR1 and CDR2 are MDHEN and SYDVKM. The CDR3 extends over 13 amino acids. Here the CDR3 DNA reads TGTGCCAGCAGTTTAAGCACTTTCTACGAGCAGTACTTC. Translated, it gives CASSLSTFYEQYF. Full variable domain (outside the CDR3, taken from reference TRBV28 and TRBJ2-7): DVKVTQSSRYLVKRTGEKVFLECVQDMDHENMFWYRQDPGLGLRLIYFSYDVKMKEKGDIPEGYSVSREKKERFSLILESASTNQTSMYLCASSLSTFYEQYFGPGTRLTVT.

V gene TRBV6-1 combines with J gene TRBJ1-2, with 10 nucleotides matching TRBD1. This CDR3 contains 16 residues. The germline V gene encodes CDR1 MNHNS and CDR2 SASEGT. V trimming: 4 bases; J trimming: 7 bases; junction bases outside the gene matches: 12. Written as DNA, the CDR3 is TGTGCCAGCAGTGGTCTCCCGGGACAGGGGTCTGGTGGCTACACCTTC. Amino acid sequence: CASSGLPGQGSGGYTF.

This chain links TRBV4-3 with TRBJ1-4; possible D gene TRBD1, 5 bases. Germline loops: CDR1 LGHNA, CDR2 YSLEER. V lost 3 bases and J lost 4, with 15 bases in between. The CDR3 totals 16 residues. This chain's CDR3 is CASSQVWGRDNEKLFF. CDR3 sequence (DNA): TGCGCCAGCAGCCAGGTCTGGGGCAGGGATAATGAAAAACTGTTTTTT.

V usage is TRBV10-3 and J usage is TRBJ2-2; D is unresolved. The CDR3 length is 15 residues. V was cut by 6 bases and J by 0 bases, with 11 bases left in between. Germline V lookup: CDR1 ENHRY, CDR2 SYGVKD. The CDR3, as DNA: TGTGCCATCAGGCCAGGAATATCGAACACCGGGGAGCTGTTTTTT. As protein: CAIRPGISNTGELFF.

The chain couples TRBV7-2 to TRBJ2-7, with 11 positions matching TRBD2. Germline-derived CDR1 and CDR2 are SGHTA and FQGNSA. The trim removed 0 bases at V and 6 bases at J, leaving 4 bases unmatched. This CDR3 has 15 residues. The CDR3 nucleotides are TGTGCCAGCAGCTTAGCTAGCGGGAGGGCATTCGAGCAGTACTTC. This encodes CASSLASGRAFEQYF.

This clone turned up a few times. The chain is built from TRBV7-9 and TRBJ1-4; no clear D gene. The V gene's germline CDR1 is SEHNR and CDR2 FQNEAQ (reference sequence). The CDR3 contains 17 residues. Trimming cost V 1 base and J 0 bases, with 12 bases left between them. Here the CDR3 reads CASSLDFVRATNEKLFF. The CDR3 DNA reads as TGTGCCAGCAGCTTAGATTTTGTGAGGGCAACTAATGAAAAACTGTTTTTT.

The chain joins TRBV6-1 to TRBJ1-1; D might be TRBD1 (5 bases). Looked up from germline, CDR1 is MNHNS and CDR2 is SASEGT. V dropped 3 bases and J dropped 7 bases, with 12 bases sitting between them. CDR3 length: 13 amino acids. In DNA, the CDR3 is TGTGCCAGCAGTGAGGGGAGGGGACGTGAAGCTTTCTTT. Protein sequence: CASSEGRGREAFF.

The CDR3 coding sequence is TGTGCCATCACCGAGAGAGGATACTATGGCTACACCTTC. This sequence encodes CAITERGYYGYTF. The V and J genes are TRBV10-3 and TRBJ1-2, with no clear D. Trimming removed 7 bases at V and 3 bases at J, with 12 bases between. Germline CDR1 is ENHRY and CDR2 is SYGVKD. CDR3 size: 13 residues.

The chain recombines TRBV3-1 (or the pseudogene TRBV3-2) with TRBJ1-6, with 10 positions matching TRBD1. V lost 3 bases to trimming and J lost 7 bases; unmatched junction nucleotides: 3. The germline V gene has CDR1 LGHDT and CDR2 YNNKEL (reference sequence). This CDR3 region has 15 residues. The CDR3, as DNA: TGTGCCAGCAGCCAGACGGGACAGGGGAATTCACCCCTCCACTTT. Amino acid sequence: CASSQTGQGNSPLHF.

The gene calls are TRBV10-3 and TRBJ2-3, with D possibly being TRBD1 (5 bases). The CDR3 spans 11 residues. Trimming removed 3 bases from V and 11 bases from J, with 9 bases in between. Germline lookup yields CDR1 ENHRY and CDR2 SYGVKD. The CDR3: CAISDETVQYF. For the CDR3, the DNA is TGTGCCATCAGTGACGAGACAGTGCAGTATTTT.

The rearrangement uses TRBV19 and TRBJ1-2; D is perhaps TRBD1 (5 bases). V was shortened by 7 bases and J by 8 bases, with 14 bases between the two germline ends. The CDR3 length is 12 residues. The germline CDR1 and CDR2 sequences are LNHDA and SQIVND (reference sequence). The CDR3 spells CASNPTGWGYTF. The CDR3 DNA reads TGTGCCAGTAACCCAACAGGCTGGGGCTACACCTTC.